This section outlines one T cell receptor beta chain sequence together with its context. In this sample, this clonotype turned up many times. The target of this receptor is not known. Nothing much larger sits one base from this clone, and base qualities are not available. The data stem from a study of patients and donors after allogeneic stem cell transplantation (dated by TCRdb to the early 2020s). The CDR3 measures 13 amino acids from cysteine to phenylalanine. CDR3 DNA only is kept here, 39 bases in frame from base 1. V and J lose 3 bases and 5 bases, and a span of 8 bases separates them. Libraries were constructed by RT-PCR. Sequencing was carried out with a NextSeq 550. In TCRdb, the public reads were trimmed at Q25 with fastp and aligned with MiXCR, with productive beta chains retained. Rows with a matching CDR3 protein are joined into one entry that keeps the most common DNA and genes. This sample comprises more than 55,000 distinct CDR3 sequences, 13% of them detected only once. The ten largest clonotypes hold around a third of the sample.

Input material: blood, either unsorted or a sorted T cell fraction (not recorded which). The chain is encoded by TRBV12-3 or TRBV12-4 joined to TRBJ2-1, and possibly TRBD1, on 6 matching bases. This clonotype originated in a human donor who was either an allogeneic HSCT recipient or a stem cell or donor lymphocyte infusion donor (not recorded which). It is not recorded whose cells these are; they may come from a transplant donor. The DNA reads TGTGCCAGCAGTTTGCACAGGGACAATGAGCAGTTCTTC. Translated, this gives CASSLHRDNEQFF.